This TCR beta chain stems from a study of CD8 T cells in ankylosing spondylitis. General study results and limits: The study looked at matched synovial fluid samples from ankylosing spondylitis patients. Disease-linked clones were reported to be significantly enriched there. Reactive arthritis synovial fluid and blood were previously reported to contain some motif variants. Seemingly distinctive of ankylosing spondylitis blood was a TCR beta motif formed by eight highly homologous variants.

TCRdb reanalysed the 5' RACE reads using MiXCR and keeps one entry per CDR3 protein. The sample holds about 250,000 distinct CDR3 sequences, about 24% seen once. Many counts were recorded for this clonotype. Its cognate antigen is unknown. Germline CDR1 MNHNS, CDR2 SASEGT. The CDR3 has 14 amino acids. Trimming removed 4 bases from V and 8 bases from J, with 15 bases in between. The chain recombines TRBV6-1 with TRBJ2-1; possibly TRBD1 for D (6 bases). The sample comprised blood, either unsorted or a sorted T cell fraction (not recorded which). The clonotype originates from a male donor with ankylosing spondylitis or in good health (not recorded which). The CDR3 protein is CASSVSQGRDEQFF. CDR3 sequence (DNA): TGTGCCAGCAGTGTTTCACAGGGAAGGGATGAGCAGTTCTTC.